These T cell receptor beta chains were read from a single sample in a study of T cells in localized non-small cell lung cancer. Assay used: immunoSEQ multiplex PCR; TCRdb lists only in-frame clones, some missing. Of 8,500 to 13,000 clones in the sample, 70% to 90% were seen once. The material sequenced was peripheral blood, taken before any cancer treatment. Receptors were obtained from a male donor at least 60 years old with stage III lung adenocarcinoma. Each CDR3 is given with its conserved first and last residue. D genes are given only for firm matches. Expanded clones get a size class; other rows say once, few or many, or leave the size out.

D gene: TRBD1; J gene: TRBJ1-5; V gene: TRBV7-2; clone size: .; CDR3 protein: CASSATGEVEQPQHF; CDR3 DNA: TGTGCCAGCAGCGCGACAGGGGAGGTCGAACAGCCCCAGCATTTT
D gene: TRBD2; J gene: TRBJ2-7; V gene: TRBV9; clone size: .; CDR3 protein: CASSVVDGGFYEQYF; CDR3 DNA: TGTGCCAGCAGCGTAGTGGACGGGGGGTTCTACGAGCAGTACTTC
D gene: .; J gene: TRBJ2-1; V gene: TRBV7-3; clone size: .; CDR3 protein: CASSLVGGINEQFF; CDR3 DNA: TGTGCCAGCAGCTTGGTGGGCGGGATAAATGAGCAGTTCTTC
D gene: TRBD2; J gene: TRBJ2-1; V gene: TRBV12-5; clone size: .; CDR3 protein: CASGGSGSLSYNEQFF; CDR3 DNA: TGTGCTAGTGGTGGTAGCGGGAGTCTCTCCTACAATGAGCAGTTCTTC
D gene: .; J gene: TRBJ1-3; V gene: TRBV4-3; clone size: once; CDR3 protein: CASSQGGGNTIYF; CDR3 DNA: TGCGCCAGCAGCCAAGGGGGTGGAAACACCATATATTTT
D gene: TRBD1; J gene: TRBJ1-2; V gene: TRBV5-6; clone size: once; CDR3 protein: CASSFEGAGGYTF; CDR3 DNA: TGTGCCAGCAGCTTTGAGGGGGCTGGTGGCTACACCTTC
D gene: .; J gene: TRBJ1-1; V gene: TRBV5-1; clone size: .; CDR3 protein: CASRSGGNTEAFF; CDR3 DNA: TGCGCCAGCAGGTCGGGGGGGAACACTGAAGCTTTCTTT
D gene: .; J gene: TRBJ1-2; V gene: TRBV6-5; clone size: once; CDR3 protein: CASSYRSSYTF; CDR3 DNA: TGTGCCAGCAGTTACCGTAGCAGCTACACCTTC
D gene: .; J gene: TRBJ1-5; V gene: TRBV6-1; clone size: .; CDR3 protein: CASSDRARISNQPQHF; CDR3 DNA: TGTGCCAGCAGTGACAGGGCTCGTATTAGCAATCAGCCCCAGCATTTT
D gene: TRBD2; J gene: TRBJ2-2; V gene: TRBV18; clone size: .; CDR3 protein: CASSPPSGRGNTGELFF; CDR3 DNA: TGTGCCAGCTCACCACCCTCGGGGAGGGGGAACACCGGGGAGCTGTTTTTT
D gene: TRBD2; J gene: TRBJ2-7; V gene: TRBV9; clone size: medium-sized; CDR3 protein: CASSAWGGGTYEQYF; CDR3 DNA: TGTGCCAGCAGTGCCTGGGGCGGGGGGACCTACGAGCAGTACTTC
D gene: .; J gene: TRBJ1-6; V gene: TRBV10-3; clone size: .; CDR3 protein: CAISGQGNSPLHF; CDR3 DNA: TGTGCCATCAGTGGTCAGGGGAATTCACCCCTCCACTTT
D gene: TRBD1; J gene: TRBJ1-1; V gene: TRBV29-1; clone size: few; CDR3 protein: CSVGRQGNTEAFF; CDR3 DNA: TGCAGCGTCGGAAGACAGGGAAACACTGAAGCTTTCTTT
D gene: TRBD2; J gene: TRBJ2-1; V gene: TRBV5-4; clone size: .; CDR3 protein: CASSRISGSNEQFF; CDR3 DNA: TGTGCCAGCTCCCGGATTAGCGGGAGTAATGAGCAGTTCTTC
D gene: .; J gene: TRBJ2-7; V gene: TRBV4-3; clone size: .; CDR3 protein: CASSQEGSGLYEQYF; CDR3 DNA: TGCGCCAGCAGCCAAGAAGGGTCCGGGCTTTACGAGCAGTACTTC
D gene: TRBD1; J gene: TRBJ1-2; V gene: TRBV4-3; clone size: .; CDR3 protein: CASSQDGTGVNGYTF; CDR3 DNA: TGCGCCAGCAGCCAAGACGGGACAGGGGTGAATGGCTACACCTTC
D gene: TRBD1; J gene: TRBJ2-7; V gene: TRBV28; clone size: .; CDR3 protein: CASSRTGGTYEQYF; CDR3 DNA: TGTGCCAGCAGTCGGACAGGGGGCACCTACGAGCAGTACTTC
D gene: .; J gene: TRBJ1-1; V gene: TRBV5-5; clone size: .; CDR3 protein: CASSRTVQNTEAFF; CDR3 DNA: TGTGCCAGCAGCAGGACAGTCCAGAACACTGAAGCTTTCTTT
D gene: TRBD2; J gene: TRBJ2-1; V gene: TRBV6-4; clone size: .; CDR3 protein: CASSETGTSFDEQFF; CDR3 DNA: TGTGCCAGCAGCGAAACCGGGACTAGCTTCGATGAGCAGTTCTTC
D gene: .; J gene: TRBJ1-2; V gene: TRBV6-1; clone size: .; CDR3 protein: CASSADGAASGYTF; CDR3 DNA: TGTGCCAGCAGTGCTGATGGCGCAGCATCTGGCTACACCTTC
D gene: TRBD1; J gene: TRBJ1-5; V gene: TRBV28; clone size: .; CDR3 protein: CASSFPDRIPNQPQHF; CDR3 DNA: TGTGCCAGCAGTTTCCCGGACAGGATCCCCAATCAGCCCCAGCATTTT
D gene: .; J gene: TRBJ2-3; V gene: TRBV5-5; clone size: .; CDR3 protein: CASSLVERSTDTQYF; CDR3 DNA: TGTGCCAGCAGCCTTGTGGAGCGGAGCACAGATACGCAGTATTTT
D gene: .; J gene: TRBJ1-3; V gene: TRBV5-1; clone size: .; CDR3 protein: CASSLGGPHRLGDTIYF; CDR3 DNA: TGCGCCAGCAGCTTGGGAGGCCCACACCGGTTGGGAGACACCATATATTTT
D gene: TRBD1; J gene: TRBJ2-7; V gene: TRBV5-6; clone size: .; CDR3 protein: CASSLTGYEQYF; CDR3 DNA: TGTGCCAGCAGCCTGACAGGGTACGAGCAGTACTTC
D gene: .; J gene: TRBJ2-3; V gene: TRBV7-2; clone size: .; CDR3 protein: CASSFYLTSSTDTQYF; CDR3 DNA: TGTGCCAGCAGCTTCTACCTTACTTCTAGCACAGATACGCAGTATTTT
D gene: .; J gene: TRBJ1-2; V gene: TRBV5-6; clone size: once; CDR3 protein: CASSSISHGYTF; CDR3 DNA: TGTGCCAGCAGCTCCATTAGTCATGGCTACACCTTC